This paragraph covers one T cell receptor beta chain sequence. These data come from a study of shared clonotypes between healthy human individuals. The authors loaded 150 to 250 ng DNA, 27,000 or so T cell genomes, into sorted-subset replicate PCRs. The repertoire was sequenced with immunoSEQ multiplex PCR; TCRdb's copy has only in-frame clones and lacks some. The sample lists roughly 680,000 clones, roughly 72% occurring once. J lost 0 bases, V lost 0 bases, and 1 base had no gene match. The CDR3 contains 15 residues. Germline-derived CDR1 and CDR2 are MNHEY and SVGAGI. Participating donors were healthy, HIV-negative adults free of recent acute infections or vaccinations. The split of CD4+ cells yielded CD45RA+ naive and CD45RA-negative memory subsets.

This chain links TRBV6-5 with TRBJ2-5; TRBD1 matches at 7 bases. The clonotype was recovered from a woman under 40 in good health. The sample comprised memory CD4+ T cells sorted from blood. The subset denotes: CD45RA-negative fraction. CDR3 in DNA: TGTGCCAGCAGTTACTCAGGGGGCCACCAAGAGACCCAGTACTTC. The encoded protein is CASSYSGGHQETQYF.